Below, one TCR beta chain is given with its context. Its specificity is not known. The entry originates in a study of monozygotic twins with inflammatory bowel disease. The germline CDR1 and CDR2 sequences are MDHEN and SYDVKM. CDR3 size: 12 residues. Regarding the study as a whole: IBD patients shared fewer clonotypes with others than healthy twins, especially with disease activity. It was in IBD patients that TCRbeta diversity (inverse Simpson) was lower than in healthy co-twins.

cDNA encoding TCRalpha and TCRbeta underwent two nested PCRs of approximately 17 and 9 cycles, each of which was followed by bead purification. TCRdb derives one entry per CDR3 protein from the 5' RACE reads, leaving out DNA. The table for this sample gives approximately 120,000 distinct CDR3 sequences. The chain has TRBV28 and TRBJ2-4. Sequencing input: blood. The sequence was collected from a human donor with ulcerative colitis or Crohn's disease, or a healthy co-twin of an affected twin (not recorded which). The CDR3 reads CASRSTGNIQYF.